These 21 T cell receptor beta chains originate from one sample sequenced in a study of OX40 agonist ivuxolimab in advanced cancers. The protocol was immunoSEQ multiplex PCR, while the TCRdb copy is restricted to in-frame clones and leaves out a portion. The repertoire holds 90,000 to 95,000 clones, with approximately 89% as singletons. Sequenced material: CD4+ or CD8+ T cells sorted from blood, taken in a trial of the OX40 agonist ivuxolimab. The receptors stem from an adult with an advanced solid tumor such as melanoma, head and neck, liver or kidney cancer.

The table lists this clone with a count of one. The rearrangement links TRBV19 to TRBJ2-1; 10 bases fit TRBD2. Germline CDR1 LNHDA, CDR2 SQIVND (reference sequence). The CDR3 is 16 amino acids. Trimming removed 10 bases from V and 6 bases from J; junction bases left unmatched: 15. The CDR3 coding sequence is TGTGCCACTTCAACGTTAGCGGGAGGCTCGGGCAATGAGCAGTTCTTC. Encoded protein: CATSTLAGGSGNEQFF.

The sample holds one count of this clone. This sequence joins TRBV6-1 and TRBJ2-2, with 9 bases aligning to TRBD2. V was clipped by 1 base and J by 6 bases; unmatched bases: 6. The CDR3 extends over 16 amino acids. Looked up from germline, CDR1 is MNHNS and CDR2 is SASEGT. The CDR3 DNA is TGTGCCAGCAGTGAAGGAAGTAGCGGGAGACCCGGGGAGCTGTTTTTT. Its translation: CASSEGSSGRPGELFF.

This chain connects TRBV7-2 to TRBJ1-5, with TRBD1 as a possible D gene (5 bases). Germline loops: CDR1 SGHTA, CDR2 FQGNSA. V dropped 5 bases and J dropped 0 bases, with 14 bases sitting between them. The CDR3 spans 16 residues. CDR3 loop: CASSPGTRYSNQPQHF. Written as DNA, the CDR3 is TGTGCCAGCAGCCCCGGGACGAGATATAGCAATCAGCCCCAGCATTTT.

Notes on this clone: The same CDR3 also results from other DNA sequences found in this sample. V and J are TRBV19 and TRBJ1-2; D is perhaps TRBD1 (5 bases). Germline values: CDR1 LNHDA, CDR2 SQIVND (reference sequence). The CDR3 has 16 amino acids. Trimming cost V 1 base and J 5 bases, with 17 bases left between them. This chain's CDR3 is CASSIGRQRRGYGYTF. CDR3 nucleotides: TGTGCCAGTAGTATAGGTCGACAGCGGCGGGGGTATGGCTACACCTTC.

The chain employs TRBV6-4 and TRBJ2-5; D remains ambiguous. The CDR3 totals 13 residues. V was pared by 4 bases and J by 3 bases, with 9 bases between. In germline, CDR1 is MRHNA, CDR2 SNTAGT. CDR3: CASSVNGEETQYF. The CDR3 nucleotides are TGTGCCAGCAGTGTAAACGGAGAAGAGACCCAGTACTTC.

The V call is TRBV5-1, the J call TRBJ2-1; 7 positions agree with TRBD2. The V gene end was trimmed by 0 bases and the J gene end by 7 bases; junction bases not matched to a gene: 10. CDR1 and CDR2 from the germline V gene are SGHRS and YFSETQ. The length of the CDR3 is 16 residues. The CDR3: CASSLAPGGLANEQFF. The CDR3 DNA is TGCGCCAGCAGCTTGGCTCCGGGGGGACTTGCAAATGAGCAGTTCTTC.

The CDR3 sequence is CASRNQFYEQYF. For the CDR3, the DNA is TGTGCCAGCAGAAATCAGTTCTACGAGCAGTACTTC. V and J are TRBV6-6 and TRBJ2-7, with unresolved D. This CDR3 is 12 amino acids long. V was trimmed by 6 bases and J by 3 bases, leaving 9 bases between them. Germline lookup yields CDR1 MNHNY and CDR2 SVGAGI (reference sequence).

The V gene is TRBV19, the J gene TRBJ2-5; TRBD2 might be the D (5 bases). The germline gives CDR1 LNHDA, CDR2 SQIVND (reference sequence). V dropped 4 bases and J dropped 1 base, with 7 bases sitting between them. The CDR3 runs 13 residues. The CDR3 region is CASSRGSQETQYF. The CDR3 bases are TGTGCCAGTAGTAGAGGGTCCCAAGAGACCCAGTACTTC. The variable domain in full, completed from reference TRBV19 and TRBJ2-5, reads DGGITQSPKYLFRKEGQNVTLSCEQNLNHDAMYWYRQDPGQGLRLIYYSQIVNDFQKGDIAEGYSVSREKKESFPLTVTSAQKNPTAFYLCASSRGSQETQYFGPGTRLLVL.

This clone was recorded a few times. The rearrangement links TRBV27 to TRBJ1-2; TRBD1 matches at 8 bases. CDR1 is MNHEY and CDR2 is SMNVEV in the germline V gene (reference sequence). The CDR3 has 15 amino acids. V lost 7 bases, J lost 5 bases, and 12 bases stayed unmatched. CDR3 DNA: TGTGCCAGCAAAACTAAGGACAGGGTATATTATGGCTACACCTTC. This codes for CASKTKDRVYYGYTF.

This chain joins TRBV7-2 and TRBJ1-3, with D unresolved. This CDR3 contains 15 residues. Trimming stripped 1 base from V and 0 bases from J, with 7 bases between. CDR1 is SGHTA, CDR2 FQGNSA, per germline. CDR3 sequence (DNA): TGTGCCAGCAGCTTAGAACGGTTCTCTGGAAACACCATATATTTT. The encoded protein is CASSLERFSGNTIYF.

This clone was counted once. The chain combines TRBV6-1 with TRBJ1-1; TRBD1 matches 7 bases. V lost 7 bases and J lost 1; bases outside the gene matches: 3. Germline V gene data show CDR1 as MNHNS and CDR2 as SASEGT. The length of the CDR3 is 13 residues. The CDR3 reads CASTGQPNTEAFF. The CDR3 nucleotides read TGTGCCAGCACGGGACAGCCGAACACTGAAGCTTTCTTT.

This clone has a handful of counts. In DNA form, the CDR3 reads TGTGCCTGGAGTGCAACTAATGAAAAACTGTTTTTT. This translates into CAWSATNEKLFF. The chain uses TRBV30 and TRBJ1-4; D is undetermined. Germline assignment: CDR1 GTSNPN and CDR2 SVGIG (reference sequence). This CDR3 is 12 amino acids long. Trimming removed 1 base from V and 0 bases from J, with 0 bases in between.

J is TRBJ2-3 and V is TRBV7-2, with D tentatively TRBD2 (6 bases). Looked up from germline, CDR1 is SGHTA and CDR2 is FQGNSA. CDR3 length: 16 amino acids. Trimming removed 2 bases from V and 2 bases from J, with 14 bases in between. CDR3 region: CASSLRGGTNTDTQYF. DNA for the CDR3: TGTGCCAGCAGCTTAAGAGGCGGGACGAACACAGATACGCAGTATTTT.

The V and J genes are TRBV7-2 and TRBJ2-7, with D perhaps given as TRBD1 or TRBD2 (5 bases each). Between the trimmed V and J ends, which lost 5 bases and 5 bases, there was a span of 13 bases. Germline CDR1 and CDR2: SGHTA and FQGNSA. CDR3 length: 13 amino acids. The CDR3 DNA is TGTGCCAGCAGCCCCGGGACGTACAACGAGCAGTACGTC. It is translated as CASSPGTYNEQYV.

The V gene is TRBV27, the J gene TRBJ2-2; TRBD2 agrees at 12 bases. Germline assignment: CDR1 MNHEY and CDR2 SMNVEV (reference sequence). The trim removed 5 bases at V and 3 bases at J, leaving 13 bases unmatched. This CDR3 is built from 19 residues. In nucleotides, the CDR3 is TGTGCCAGCAGTGCCCGAGGGAACGGACTAGCGGGACACACCGGGGAGCTGTTTTTT. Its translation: CASSARGNGLAGHTGELFF.

The CDR3 region is CASSALAGSYNEQFF. CDR3 nucleotides: TGTGCCAGCAGCGCACTAGCGGGGAGCTACAATGAGCAGTTCTTC. The chain joins TRBV7-2 to TRBJ2-1, with 10 bases identical to TRBD2. J gave up 3 bases and V 5 bases, and 4 bases lay outside the gene matches. The CDR3 extends over 15 amino acids. The germline gives CDR1 SGHTA, CDR2 FQGNSA.

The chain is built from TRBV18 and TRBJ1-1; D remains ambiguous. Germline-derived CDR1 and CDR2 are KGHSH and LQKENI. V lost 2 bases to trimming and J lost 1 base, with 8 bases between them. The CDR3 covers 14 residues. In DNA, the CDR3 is TGTGCCAGCTCACCAAACATCAAGAACACTGAAGCTTTCTTT. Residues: CASSPNIKNTEAFF. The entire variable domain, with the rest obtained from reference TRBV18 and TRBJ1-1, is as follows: NAGVMQNPRHLVRRRGQEARLRCSPMKGHSHVYWYRQLPEEGLKFMVYLQKENIIDESGMPKERFSAEFPKEGPSILRIQQVVRGDSAAYFCASSPNIKNTEAFFGQGTRLTVV.

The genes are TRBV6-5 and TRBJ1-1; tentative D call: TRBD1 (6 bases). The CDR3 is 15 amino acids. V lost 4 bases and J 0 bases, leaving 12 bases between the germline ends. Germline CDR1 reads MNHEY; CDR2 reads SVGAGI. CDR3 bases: TGTGCCAGCAGTTCCGGGGACATTATGAACACTGAAGCTTTCTTT. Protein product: CASSSGDIMNTEAFF.

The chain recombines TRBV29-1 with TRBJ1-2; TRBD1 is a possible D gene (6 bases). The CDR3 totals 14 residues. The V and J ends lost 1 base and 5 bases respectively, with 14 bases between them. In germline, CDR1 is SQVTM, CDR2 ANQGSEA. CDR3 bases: TGCAGCGTTGAAGTTGATGGCGGACAGTATGGCTACACCTTC. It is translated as CSVEVDGGQYGYTF.

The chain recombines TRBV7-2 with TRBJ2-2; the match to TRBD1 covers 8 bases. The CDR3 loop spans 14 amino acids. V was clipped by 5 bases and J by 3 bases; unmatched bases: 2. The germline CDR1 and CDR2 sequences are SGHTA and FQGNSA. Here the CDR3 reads CASSRTGYTGELFF. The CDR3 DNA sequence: TGTGCCAGCAGCAGGACAGGGTACACCGGGGAGCTGTTTTTT.

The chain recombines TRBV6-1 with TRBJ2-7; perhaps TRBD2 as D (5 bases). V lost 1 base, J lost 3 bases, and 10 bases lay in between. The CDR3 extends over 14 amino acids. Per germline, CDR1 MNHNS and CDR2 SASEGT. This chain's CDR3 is CASSEESGIYEQYV. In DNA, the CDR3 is TGTGCCAGCAGTGAAGAATCCGGGATCTACGAGCAGTACGTC.